This T cell receptor beta chain emerged from a study of graft-versus-host responses after intestinal transplantation. Here immunoSEQ multiplex PCR was the method, and the copy in TCRdb shows in-frame clones only, minus some. The sample contains about 100,000 clones, approximately 84% of which appear only once. The V end was cut by 5 bases, the J end by 6 bases, with 11 bases between. CDR1 PRHDT and CDR2 FYEKMQ come from the germline V gene (reference sequence). The CDR3 consists of 12 residues. As concerns this clone: Its antigen is still unknown.

The chain combines TRBV13 with TRBJ2-7; no firm D call. This receptor was taken from a human donor who was the organ donor for an intestinal transplant. The specimen comprised unstimulated CD4+ T cells sorted from spleen or lymph node cells, sampled before transplant. CDR3 DNA sequence: TGTGCCAGCAGCCCCCGTTCGGGCGAGCAGTACTTC. Translation gives CASSPRSGEQYF.